Below are 8 T cell receptor beta chains sequenced from a single sample in a study of cytomegalovirus exposure and HLA in healthy donors. The primer mix had 60 Vbeta and 13 Jbeta primers. Repertoires were generated with immunoSEQ multiplex PCR, while TCRdb's copy carries only in-frame clones and drops some. The profile shows roughly 100,000 clones, around 63% of them singletons. Sample: PBMCs. The receptors stem from a man aged 30 to 45 in good health and CMV-seronegative.

This clone was detected a few times. The chain employs TRBV5-5 and TRBJ2-1, with 13 bases identical to TRBD2. Per the germline V gene, CDR1 is SGHKS and CDR2 is YYEKEE (reference sequence). The CDR3 sequence is 20 residues long. V was clipped by 0 bases and J by 2 bases; unmatched bases: 11. The chain's CDR3 is CASSLGTSGSIRGPYNEQFF. In DNA form, the CDR3 reads TGTGCCAGCAGCTTGGGGACTAGCGGGAGTATAAGAGGACCCTACAATGAGCAGTTCTTC.

In its sample, this clone was seen once. The genes are TRBV30 and TRBJ2-7, with 10 bases identical to TRBD1. The CDR3 runs to 15 residues. After removal of 2 bases from V and 5 bases from J, the junction contained 9 bases not matched to a gene. In germline, CDR1 is GTSNPN, CDR2 SVGIG (reference sequence). The CDR3 sequence is CAWSPNRDRGDEQYF. CDR3 nucleotide sequence: TGTGCCTGGAGTCCAAACCGGGACAGGGGCGACGAGCAGTACTTC.

Note on this clone: Relative to the germline gene, one junction end is altered; a read error may explain this. The chain carries TRBV7-9 and TRBJ2-7; the match to TRBD2 covers 9 bases. CDR1 and CDR2 from the germline V gene are SEHNR and FQNEAQ (reference sequence). The CDR3 is made up of 15 amino acids. CDR3 coding DNA: TGTTCCAGCAGCCAGACTAGCGGAGCCTCCTACGAGCAGTACTTC. Its protein product is CSSSQTSGASYEQYF.

This chain uses TRBV30 with TRBJ1-4; D might be TRBD1 (6 bases). From germline, CDR1 is GTSNPN and CDR2 SVGIG (reference sequence). The CDR3 length is 14 residues. Trimming shortened V by 0 bases and J by 7 bases, and 12 bases separated the two germline ends. CDR3 DNA sequence: TGTGCCTGGAGTGTACAAAGGGGGACTGAAAAACTGTTTTTT. This encodes CAWSVQRGTEKLFF.

V is TRBV2 and J is TRBJ2-2; 8 nucleotides agree with TRBD1. CDR1 SNHLY and CDR2 FYNNEI come from the germline V gene. The CDR3 totals 15 residues. V shed 6 bases, J shed 3 bases, and the junction held 6 bases outside the gene matches. DNA for the CDR3: TGTGCCAGCAGGACAGACAGGGGTCACACCGGGGAGCTGTTTTTT. Its protein product is CASRTDRGHTGELFF.

The chain couples TRBV19 to TRBJ1-4; D is unresolved. CDR1 and CDR2 (germline): LNHDA, SQIVND (reference sequence). Trimming removed 2 bases from V and 3 bases from J, with 10 bases in between. The length of the CDR3 is 15 residues. Here the CDR3 reads CASSIMGRPNEKLFF. The CDR3 DNA sequence: TGTGCCAGTAGTATAATGGGGAGGCCTAATGAAAAACTGTTTTTT.

As DNA, the CDR3 is TGTGCCAGCAGCCTCGGACAGGGAAAGAGTTCACCCCTCCACTTT. Translated: CASSLGQGKSSPLHF. This chain connects TRBV11-2 to TRBJ1-6; 8 positions match TRBD1. Germline V gene lookup returns CDR1 SGHAT and CDR2 FQNNGV. This CDR3 comprises 15 residues. Germline trimming cut 5 bases from V and 9 bases from J; bases unmatched to any gene: 9.

The chain combines TRBV27 with TRBJ1-2, with D perhaps TRBD1 (5 bases). CDR1 and CDR2 (germline): MNHEY, SMNVEV (reference sequence). CDR3 size: 14 residues. V lost 7 bases, J lost 4 bases, and 16 bases lay in between. The CDR3 DNA is TGTGCCAGCACGGGAGCAGGGTATGGCTATGGCTACACCTTC. Translation gives CASTGAGYGYGYTF.